This T cell receptor (beta chain) was found in a study of blood T cell repertoires in COVID-19. Turning to the study itself: COVID-19 samples collected from the United States, Italy and Spain covered acute and convalescent phases.

Authors' data handling: Cell counts per sample came from amplifying reference gene primers. Clones were sequenced by immunoSEQ multiplex PCR, and TCRdb holds only the in-frame ones, with some missing. Clone size and the V and J calls come from that table; the DNA yielded D and trimming. The data hold about 33,000 clones, with 90% observed a single time. The CDR3 spans 14 residues. Trimming took 4 bases from V and 8 from J, leaving 16 bases between them. The chain recombines TRBV5-3 with TRBJ2-1, with D maybe TRBD2 (5 bases). TRBV5-3 is an open reading frame, and its role is uncertain. The source is a human donor in a cohort sampled during active COVID-19. Sample: peripheral blood. The CDR3 reads CARSRTTSTYEQFF. CDR3 nucleotide sequence: TGTGCCAGAAGCCGCACAACTAGTACCTATGAGCAGTTCTTC.